These 26 T cell receptor beta chains came from one sample sequenced in a study of technical replicates of blood from a handful of donors. The method was immunoSEQ multiplex PCR; TCRdb's version includes in-frame clones alone and lacks a portion of them. This sample has 65,000 to 85,000 clones, with approximately 96% found just once. The specimen was T cells isolated from PBMCs. The receptors shown here come from a human donor in good health.

The chain uses TRBV20-1 and TRBJ2-7; D ambiguous. Trimming pared 3 bases from V and 6 bases from J, leaving 9 bases between. The CDR3 contains 11 residues. Germline values: CDR1 DFQATT, CDR2 SNEGSKA (reference sequence). CDR3 sequence (DNA): TGCAGTGCTAGGGAACAGCCCGAGCAGTACTTC. It codes for CSAREQPEQYF.

V gene TRBV19 combines with J gene TRBJ1-5; D is possibly TRBD1 (5 bases). The V end was cut by 7 bases, the J end by 15 bases, with 19 bases between. The CDR3 runs 12 residues. CDR1 is LNHDA, CDR2 SQIVND, per germline (reference sequence). The CDR3 loop is CASTSNRLSVHF. The DNA for the CDR3 is TGTGCCAGTACCTCCAACAGGCTCTCGGTGCATTTT. The full variable domain, its missing parts supplied by reference TRBV19 and TRBJ1-5, is DGGITQSPKYLFRKEGQNVTLSCEQNLNHDAMYWYRQDPGQGLRLIYYSQIVNDFQKGDIAEGYSVSREKKESFPLTVTSAQKNPTAFYLCASTSNRLSVHFGDGTRLSIL.

The chain joins TRBV11-2 to TRBJ1-1; no firm D call. Trimming shortened V by 1 base and J by 2 bases, and 14 bases separated the two germline ends. The CDR3 is 16 amino acids. CDR1 and CDR2 from the germline V gene are SGHAT and FQNNGV. The CDR3 DNA reads as TGTGCCAGCAGCTTAGTCCCCCTTAGTTACAACACTGAAGCTTTCTTT. Amino acid sequence: CASSLVPLSYNTEAFF.

The rearrangement links TRBV30 to TRBJ1-1; D perhaps matches TRBD1 (6 bases). Trimming cost V 4 bases and J 5 bases, with 14 bases left between them. CDR3 length equals 13 residues. CDR1 GTSNPN and CDR2 SVGIG come from the germline V gene (reference sequence). CDR3 DNA sequence: TGTGCCTGGAACAGGGACCGGCGGACTGAAGCTTTCTTT. Translating it yields CAWNRDRRTEAFF. The full variable domain, with the rest looked up from reference TRBV30 and TRBJ1-1, is SQTIHQWPATLVQPVGSPLSLECTVEGTSNPNLYWYRQAAGRGLQLLFYSVGIGQISSEVPQNLSASRPQDRQFILSSKKLLLSDSGFYLCAWNRDRRTEAFFGQGTRLTVV.

This CDR3 reads CASNMGGGEQYF. The CDR3 DNA sequence: TGTGCCAGTAATATGGGGGGTGGCGAGCAGTACTTC. This rearrangement joins TRBV19 to TRBJ2-7, with D possibly TRBD2 on 6 matching bases. Germline V lookup: CDR1 LNHDA, CDR2 SQIVND (reference sequence). The V gene lost 7 bases and the J gene lost 6 bases, with 13 bases spanning the gap. This CDR3 is 12 amino acids long.

The chain couples TRBV19 to TRBJ1-2; D may be TRBD1 (6 bases). The CDR3 totals 16 residues. Per the germline V gene, CDR1 is LNHDA and CDR2 is SQIVND (reference sequence). V lost 3 bases to trimming and J lost 2 bases, with 16 bases between them. As DNA, the CDR3 is TGTGCCAGTAGTATTAGCGCAGGGGCAGAAAACTATGGCTACACCTTC. Residues: CASSISAGAENYGYTF.

This clone was detected once. The CDR3 sequence: CASSLDRTRGNTIYF. The DNA of the CDR3 is TGCGCCAGCAGCTTGGACAGGACCAGAGGAAACACCATATATTTT. This rearrangement joins TRBV5-1 to TRBJ1-3, with D possibly matching TRBD1 (5 bases). Germline V gene lookup returns CDR1 SGHRS and CDR2 YFSETQ. This CDR3 contains 15 residues. With 0 bases removed from V and 4 bases from J, the gap between germline ends came to 11 bases. Based on the CDR3 plus reference TRBV5-1 and TRBJ1-3, the full variable domain is KAGVTQTPRYLIKTRGQQVTLSCSPISGHRSVSWYQQTPGQGLQFLFEYFSETQRNKGNFPGRFSGRQFSNSRSEMNVSTLELGDSALYLCASSLDRTRGNTIYFGEGSWLTVV.

This clone was found once. The chain joins TRBV5-1 to TRBJ2-3; 7 bases align to TRBD1. J gave up 2 bases and V 4 bases, and 10 bases lay outside the gene matches. The CDR3 sequence is 16 residues long. The germline V gene has CDR1 SGHRS and CDR2 YFSETQ. CDR3 region: CASSPPGTATTDTQYF. The CDR3 DNA reads TGCGCCAGCAGCCCGCCTGGGACAGCCACCACAGATACGCAGTATTTT.

Of note for this clone: Germline and junction disagree at one end, which may indicate a read error. The sample carries other DNA sequences with the same CDR3. The CDR3 region has the DNA TGCGCTAGCAGCCAAGATCGCGGCTACTCCTACGAGCAGTACTTC. Protein: CASSQDRGYSYEQYF. J is TRBJ2-7 and V is TRBV4-1; D remains ambiguous. The germline V gene encodes CDR1 MGHRA and CDR2 YSYEKL. The CDR3 totals 15 residues.

In its sample, this clone was seen once. The V call is TRBV10-2, the J call TRBJ1-4, with D possibly being TRBD1 (5 bases). This CDR3 is 15 amino acids long. V lost 5 bases to trimming and J lost 3 bases, with 13 bases between them. Germline lookup yields CDR1 WSHSY and CDR2 SAAADI. DNA for the CDR3: TGCGCCAGCAGTACCCGTCAGGGTCCTAATGAAAAACTGTTTTTT. This codes for CASSTRQGPNEKLFF.

This sequence joins TRBV7-8 and TRBJ1-4; TRBD1 agrees at 7 bases. V lost 2 bases to trimming and J lost 8 bases; unmatched junction nucleotides: 11. The length of the CDR3 is 16 residues. Germline V gene sequence: CDR1 SGHVS, CDR2 FQNEAQ. CDR3 sequence reads: CASSLNDRVVGEKLFF. The CDR3 DNA follows: TGTGCCAGCAGCTTAAACGACAGGGTGGTAGGAGAAAAACTGTTTTTT.

The chain combines TRBV18 with TRBJ2-7, with 9 bases identical to TRBD1. The V segment lost 5 bases and the J segment 3 bases; nucleotides outside the gene matches: 2. CDR3 size: 13 residues. Germline CDR1 reads KGHSH; CDR2 reads LQKENI. CDR3 residues: CASSVGQGYEQYF. The CDR3 bases are TGTGCCAGCTCAGTGGGACAGGGCTACGAGCAGTACTTC. Full variable domain (outside the CDR3, taken from reference TRBV18 and TRBJ2-7): NAGVMQNPRHLVRRRGQEARLRCSPMKGHSHVYWYRQLPEEGLKFMVYLQKENIIDESGMPKERFSAEFPKEGPSILRIQQVVRGDSAAYFCASSVGQGYEQYFGPGTRLTVT.

This rearrangement joins TRBV6-5 to TRBJ1-4; TRBD1 aligns across 7 bases. With V trimmed by 2 bases and J by 2 bases, 2 bases remained unmatched. Germline V gene sequence: CDR1 MNHEY, CDR2 SVGAGI. The CDR3 loop spans 15 amino acids. The CDR3, as DNA: TGTGCCAGCAGTTACCAGGGGGGCACTAATGAAAAACTGTTTTTT. Its translation is CASSYQGGTNEKLFF.

The chain couples TRBV4-2 to TRBJ2-7; 7 nucleotides line up with TRBD2. Germline CDR1 and CDR2: LGHNA and YNFKEQ. This CDR3 is built from 14 residues. The ends lost 3 bases at V and 4 bases at J; junction bases unmatched: 6. This chain's CDR3 is CASSQGREPYEQYF. The CDR3 bases are TGTGCCAGCAGCCAGGGGCGGGAGCCATACGAGCAGTACTTC.

This sequence joins TRBV7-2 and TRBJ2-1, with 12 bases fitting TRBD1. The germline gives CDR1 SGHTA, CDR2 FQGNSA. The ends lost 1 base at V and 6 bases at J; junction bases unmatched: 1. CDR3 length equals 15 residues. The CDR3 nucleotides read TGTGCCAGCAGCTTAGAGGGACAGGGGGCCAATGAGCAGTTCTTC. Its translation: CASSLEGQGANEQFF.

J is TRBJ2-3 and V is TRBV5-1, with D possibly matching TRBD1 (6 bases). Trimming cost V 4 bases and J 0 bases, with 15 bases left between them. CDR1 and CDR2 from the germline V gene are SGHRS and YFSETQ. The CDR3 has 16 amino acids. This chain's CDR3 is CASSAPTGPSTDTQYF. CDR3 coding DNA: TGCGCCAGCAGCGCCCCGACAGGCCCTAGCACAGATACGCAGTATTTT.

The chain couples TRBV6-5 to TRBJ1-6, with TRBD1 matching over 9 bases. CDR3 length equals 14 residues. Germline CDR1 and CDR2: MNHEY and SVGAGI. Trimming took 7 bases from V and 8 from J; bases not matched to a gene: 6. The DNA of the CDR3 is TGTGCCAGCAAAGGGGACAGGGCCTATTCACCCCTCCACTTT. As protein: CASKGDRAYSPLHF.

J is TRBJ1-2 and V is TRBV21-1; the table's D call of TRBD1 was not tested on the DNA. TRBV21-1 is assigned pseudogene status. The CDR3 has 15 amino acids. The CDR3 here is CASSKSLLAYYGYTF. As DNA, the CDR3 is TGTGCCAGCAGCAAAAGTCTGTTGGCTTACTATGGCTACACCTTC.

This chain uses TRBV4-1 with TRBJ2-5; 7 nucleotides match TRBD1. The CDR3 runs 15 residues. Germline CDR1 and CDR2: MGHRA and YSYEKL. V shed 6 bases, J shed 5 bases, and the junction held 12 bases outside the gene matches. CDR3 DNA: TGCGCCAGCAGACAGGATCCAGGGGGTCTCGAGACCCAGTACTTC. Its translation: CASRQDPGGLETQYF.

V gene TRBV29-1 combines with J gene TRBJ1-2, with 9 bases that match TRBD1. The CDR3 is 13 amino acids. Germline V gives CDR1 SQVTM, CDR2 ANQGSEA. V was pared by 7 bases and J by 2 bases, with 5 bases of the junction left unmatched. The CDR3 nucleotides are TGCAGCGCCCCGACAGGGGGAAACTATGGCTACACCTTC. Its protein product is CSAPTGGNYGYTF.

This chain joins TRBV7-2 and TRBJ2-1; maybe TRBD1 (9 bases). The V and J ends lost 0 bases and 8 bases respectively, with 20 bases between them. Germline V gene data show CDR1 as SGHTA and CDR2 as FQGNSA. This CDR3 spans 17 amino acids. CDR3 amino acids: CASSLASGVDRGDEQFF. The CDR3 DNA reads as TGTGCCAGCAGCTTAGCTAGCGGGGTCGACAGGGGGGATGAGCAGTTCTTC.

This chain uses TRBV6-5 with TRBJ1-3, with D hard to call. Germline values: CDR1 MNHEY, CDR2 SVGAGI. Trimming stripped 0 bases from V and 1 base from J, with 10 bases between. The CDR3 is 16 amino acids. The CDR3 sequence is CASSYSRPGSGNTIYF. CDR3 DNA: TGTGCCAGCAGTTACTCGAGACCGGGGTCTGGAAACACCATATATTTT.

This clone was detected a few times. The rearrangement links TRBV2 to TRBJ1-1; D unresolved. Germline-derived CDR1 and CDR2 are SNHLY and FYNNEI. CDR3 length equals 11 residues. Trimming left V 6 bases short and J 7 bases short, with 9 bases between. The CDR3 loop is CASRFRDEAFF. The CDR3, as DNA: TGTGCCAGCAGATTTAGAGATGAAGCTTTCTTT.

Only one count was recorded for this clone. The V and J genes are TRBV11-2 and TRBJ2-3; a possible D gene is TRBD2 (5 bases). Germline CDR1 is SGHAT and CDR2 is FQNNGV. Trimming left V 2 bases short and J 0 bases short, with 12 bases between. The CDR3 totals 16 residues. DNA for the CDR3: TGTGCCAGCAGCTTATTCGCAACGGGGAGCACAGATACGCAGTATTTT. Residues: CASSLFATGSTDTQYF.

This chain joins TRBV7-6 and TRBJ2-6; 11 bases align to TRBD1. V shed 5 bases and J 3 bases; nucleotides not matched to a gene: 6. Per germline, CDR1 SGHVS and CDR2 FNYEAQ. The CDR3 is 17 amino acids. The CDR3 region has the DNA TGTGCCAGCAGCCCCGGGACAGGGGGTCGTGGGGCCAACGTCCTGACTTTC. Its protein is CASSPGTGGRGANVLTF.

Here the CDR3 DNA reads TGTGCCAGCAGTCAAAACCCTAGAGCACCCTATGAAAAACTGTTTTTT. It yields the protein CASSQNPRAPYEKLFF. The V and J genes are TRBV6-6 and TRBJ1-4; no firm D call. Trimming stripped 5 bases from V and 6 bases from J, with 19 bases between. In germline, CDR1 is MNHNY, CDR2 SVGAGI (reference sequence). The CDR3 covers 16 residues.